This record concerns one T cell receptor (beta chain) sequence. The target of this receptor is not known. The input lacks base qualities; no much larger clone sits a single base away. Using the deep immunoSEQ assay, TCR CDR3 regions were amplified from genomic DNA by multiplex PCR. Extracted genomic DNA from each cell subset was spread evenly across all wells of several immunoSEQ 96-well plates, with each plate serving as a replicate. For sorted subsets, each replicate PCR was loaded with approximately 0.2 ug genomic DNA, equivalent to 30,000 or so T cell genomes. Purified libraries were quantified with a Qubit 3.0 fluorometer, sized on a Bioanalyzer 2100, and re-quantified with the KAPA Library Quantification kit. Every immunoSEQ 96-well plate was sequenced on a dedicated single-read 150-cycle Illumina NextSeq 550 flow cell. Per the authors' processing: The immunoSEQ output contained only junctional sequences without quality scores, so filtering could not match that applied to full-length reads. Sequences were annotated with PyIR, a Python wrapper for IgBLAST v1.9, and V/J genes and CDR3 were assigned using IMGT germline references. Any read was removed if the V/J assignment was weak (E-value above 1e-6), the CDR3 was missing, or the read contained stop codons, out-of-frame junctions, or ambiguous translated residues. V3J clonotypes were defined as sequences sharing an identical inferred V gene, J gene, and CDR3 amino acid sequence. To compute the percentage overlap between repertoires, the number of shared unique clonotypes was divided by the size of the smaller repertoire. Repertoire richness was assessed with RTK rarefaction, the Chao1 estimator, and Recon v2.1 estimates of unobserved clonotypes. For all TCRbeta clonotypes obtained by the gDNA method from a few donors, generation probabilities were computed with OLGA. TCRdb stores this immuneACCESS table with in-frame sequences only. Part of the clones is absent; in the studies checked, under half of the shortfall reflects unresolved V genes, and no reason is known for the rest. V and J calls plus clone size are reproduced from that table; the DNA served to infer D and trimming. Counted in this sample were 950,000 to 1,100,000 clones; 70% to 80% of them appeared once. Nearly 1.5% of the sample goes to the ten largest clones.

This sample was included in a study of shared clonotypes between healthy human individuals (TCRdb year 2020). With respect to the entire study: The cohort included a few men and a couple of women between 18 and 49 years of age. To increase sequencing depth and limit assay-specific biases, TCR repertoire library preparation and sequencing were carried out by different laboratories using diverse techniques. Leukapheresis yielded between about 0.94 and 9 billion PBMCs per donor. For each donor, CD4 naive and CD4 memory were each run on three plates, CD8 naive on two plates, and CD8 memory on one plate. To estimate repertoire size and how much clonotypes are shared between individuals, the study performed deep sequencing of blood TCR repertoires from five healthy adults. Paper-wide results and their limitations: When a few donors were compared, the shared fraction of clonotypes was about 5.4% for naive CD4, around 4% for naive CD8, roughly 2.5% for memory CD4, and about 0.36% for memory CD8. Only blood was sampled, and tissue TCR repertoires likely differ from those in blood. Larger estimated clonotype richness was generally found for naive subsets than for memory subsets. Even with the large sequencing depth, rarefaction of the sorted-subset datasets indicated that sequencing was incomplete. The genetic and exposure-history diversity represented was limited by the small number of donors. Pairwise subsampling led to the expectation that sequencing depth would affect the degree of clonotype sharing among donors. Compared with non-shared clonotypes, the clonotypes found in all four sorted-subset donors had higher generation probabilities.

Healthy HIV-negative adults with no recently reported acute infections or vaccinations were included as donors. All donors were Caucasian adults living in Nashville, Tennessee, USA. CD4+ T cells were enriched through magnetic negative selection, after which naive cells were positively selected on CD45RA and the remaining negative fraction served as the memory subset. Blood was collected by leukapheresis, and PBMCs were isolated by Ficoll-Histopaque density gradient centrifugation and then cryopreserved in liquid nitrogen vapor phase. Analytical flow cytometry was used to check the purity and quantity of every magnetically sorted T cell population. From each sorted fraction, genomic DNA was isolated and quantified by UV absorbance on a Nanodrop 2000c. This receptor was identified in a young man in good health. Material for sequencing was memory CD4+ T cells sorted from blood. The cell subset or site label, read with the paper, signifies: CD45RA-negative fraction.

The base sequence is TGCGCCAGCAGCCTATATGACAGGGGAAGGAGCACTGAAGCTTTCTTT. It translates as CASSLYDRGRSTEAFF. The chain is made from TRBV4-1 and TRBJ1-1; 8 middle bases align to TRBD1. The CDR3 goes from the cysteine to the phenylalanine over 16 residues. Only the CDR3 part of the read is kept: 48 bases, read in frame from the first base. Trimming accounts for 4 bases at V and 4 bases at J, while the number of junction bases matched to no gene is 11. In the germline V gene, CDR1 corresponds to MGHRA and CDR2 to YSYEKL.